The rows below give T cell receptor beta chains drawn from one sample of a study of blood T cell repertoires in COVID-19. Here immunoSEQ multiplex PCR was the method, and the copy in TCRdb shows in-frame clones only, minus some. The sample holds 350,000 to 450,000 clones, about 89% seen once. The sequenced sample was PBMCs or T cells enriched from blood (not recorded which). Receptors were obtained from a woman aged 40 to 55 who had been exposed to COVID-19. Each CDR3 is given with its conserved first and last residue. D genes are given only for firm matches. Clone sizes are given selectively: once, few, many, or a class where the clone is expanded.

clone size: once; J gene: TRBJ2-3; V gene: TRBV6-5; D gene: TRBD1; CDR3 protein: CASTNPGQGTDTQYF; CDR3 DNA: TGTGCCAGCACCAACCCGGGACAGGGCACAGATACGCAGTATTTT
clone size: few; J gene: TRBJ2-7; V gene: TRBV5-4; D gene: TRBD1; CDR3 protein: CASSPGQGITYEQYF; CDR3 DNA: TGTGCCAGCAGCCCAGGACAGGGGATTACCTACGAGCAGTACTTC
clone size: -; J gene: TRBJ2-2; V gene: TRBV7-8; D gene: TRBD1; CDR3 protein: CASTKLRRDRSNTGELFF; CDR3 DNA: TGTGCCAGCACCAAACTACGCCGGGACAGATCGAACACCGGGGAGCTGTTTTTT
clone size: -; J gene: TRBJ2-1; V gene: TRBV5-6; D gene: TRBD2; CDR3 protein: CASSFTGLAGSYNEQFF; CDR3 DNA: TGTGCCAGCAGCTTTACGGGACTAGCGGGGTCCTACAATGAGCAGTTCTTC
clone size: -; J gene: TRBJ1-2; V gene: TRBV2; D gene: TRBD1; CDR3 protein: CASRPNRGRDYGYTF; CDR3 DNA: TGTGCCAGCAGACCGAACAGGGGGCGAGACTATGGCTACACCTTC
clone size: -; J gene: TRBJ1-2; V gene: TRBV11-2; D gene: -; CDR3 protein: CASSLPGSGYGYTF; CDR3 DNA: TGTGCCAGCAGCTTACCAGGGTCAGGTTATGGCTACACCTTC
clone size: -; J gene: TRBJ1-5; V gene: TRBV10-3; D gene: -; CDR3 protein: CAISESGDNQPQHF; CDR3 DNA: TGTGCCATCAGTGAATCAGGGGACAATCAGCCCCAGCATTTT
clone size: -; J gene: TRBJ2-2; V gene: TRBV7-6; D gene: -; CDR3 protein: CASSFSPTGTGELFF; CDR3 DNA: TGTGCCAGCAGCTTTTCACCGACGGGGACCGGGGAGCTGTTTTTT
clone size: -; J gene: TRBJ1-4; V gene: TRBV29-1; D gene: -; CDR3 protein: CSVERPGGSVFF; CDR3 DNA: TGCAGCGTTGAACGCCCGGGGGGAAGCGTGTTTTTT
clone size: -; J gene: TRBJ2-2; V gene: TRBV5-1; D gene: TRBD2; CDR3 protein: CASSPGLAGVATGELFF; CDR3 DNA: TGCGCCAGCAGCCCGGGACTAGCGGGAGTCGCCACCGGGGAGCTGTTTTTT
clone size: -; J gene: TRBJ2-2; V gene: TRBV7-8; D gene: -; CDR3 protein: CASSFRGAGTGELFF; CDR3 DNA: TGTGCCAGCAGCTTTCGGGGGGCGGGCACCGGGGAGCTGTTTTTT
clone size: -; J gene: TRBJ1-1; V gene: TRBV19; D gene: TRBD1; CDR3 protein: CASSKTGQNTEAFF; CDR3 DNA: TGTGCCAGTAGTAAGACAGGGCAGAACACTGAAGCTTTCTTT
clone size: -; J gene: TRBJ2-7; V gene: TRBV7-6; D gene: TRBD2; CDR3 protein: CASSLARSGSSYEQYF; CDR3 DNA: TGTGCCAGCAGCTTAGCCCGTAGCGGGAGCTCCTACGAGCAGTACTTC
clone size: -; J gene: TRBJ1-5; V gene: TRBV18; D gene: -; CDR3 protein: CASSPNQGTNQPQHF; CDR3 DNA: TGTGCCAGCTCACCAAACCAGGGGACCAATCAGCCCCAGCATTTT
clone size: -; J gene: TRBJ1-1; V gene: TRBV7-2; D gene: -; CDR3 protein: CASSLTPGDRKAFF; CDR3 DNA: TGTGCCAGCAGCTTAACCCCGGGGGACCGAAAAGCTTTCTTT
clone size: few; J gene: TRBJ1-5; V gene: TRBV7-6; D gene: -; CDR3 protein: CASSLRPGGADRNQPQHF; CDR3 DNA: TGTGCCAGCAGCCTGAGACCGGGGGGAGCCGATCGGAATCAGCCCCAGCATTTT
clone size: -; J gene: TRBJ1-5; V gene: TRBV7-9; D gene: -; CDR3 protein: CASSSTSGAGNQPQHF; CDR3 DNA: TGTGCCAGCAGCTCCACATCAGGGGCGGGCAATCAGCCCCAGCATTTT
clone size: -; J gene: TRBJ2-1; V gene: TRBV27; D gene: TRBD1; CDR3 protein: CASSAEQGYNEQFF; CDR3 DNA: TGTGCCAGCAGTGCTGAACAGGGGTACAATGAGCAGTTCTTC
clone size: -; J gene: TRBJ2-3; V gene: TRBV19; D gene: -; CDR3 protein: CASSRGSSTDTQYF; CDR3 DNA: TGTGCCAGTAGTCGGGGATCTAGCACAGATACGCAGTATTTT
clone size: once; J gene: TRBJ2-2; V gene: TRBV2; D gene: TRBD1; CDR3 protein: CASRGQGLNTGELFF; CDR3 DNA: TGTGCCAGCAGGGGACAGGGATTGAACACCGGGGAGCTGTTTTTT
clone size: -; J gene: TRBJ1-2; V gene: TRBV5-1; D gene: -; CDR3 protein: CASSSTSWAYGYTF; CDR3 DNA: TGCGCCAGCAGCTCGACATCCTGGGCGTATGGCTACACCTTC
clone size: once; J gene: TRBJ1-2; V gene: TRBV5-4; D gene: TRBD1; CDR3 protein: CASSQGGRYGYTF; CDR3 DNA: TGTGCCAGCAGTCAGGGGGGACGCTATGGCTACACCTTC
clone size: -; J gene: TRBJ1-5; V gene: TRBV19; D gene: -; CDR3 protein: CASSRGDNHNQPQHF; CDR3 DNA: TGTGCCAGTAGCCGGGGGGACAACCACAATCAGCCCCAGCATTTT
clone size: -; J gene: TRBJ2-1; V gene: TRBV5-1; D gene: TRBD1; CDR3 protein: CASGRTGQSYNEQFF; CDR3 DNA: TGCGCCAGCGGCCGGACAGGCCAGAGCTACAATGAGCAGTTCTTC
clone size: -; J gene: TRBJ2-7; V gene: TRBV6-5; D gene: TRBD1; CDR3 protein: CASRLGTGQQYF; CDR3 DNA: TGTGCCAGCAGACTAGGGACAGGCCAGCAGTACTTC
clone size: -; J gene: TRBJ1-3; V gene: TRBV6-6; D gene: -; CDR3 protein: CASSPREGVSSGNTIYF; CDR3 DNA: TGTGCCAGCAGTCCAAGGGAAGGGGTGAGCTCTGGAAACACCATATATTTT
clone size: -; J gene: TRBJ1-6; V gene: TRBV30; D gene: -; CDR3 protein: CAWSQGTNSPLHF; CDR3 DNA: TGTGCCTGGAGTCAGGGGACTAATTCACCCCTCCACTTT
clone size: -; J gene: TRBJ2-3; V gene: TRBV12-5; D gene: -; CDR3 protein: CASGLATYYTDTQYF; CDR3 DNA: TGTGCTAGTGGTTTGGCCACTTATTACACAGATACGCAGTATTTT
clone size: -; J gene: TRBJ2-1; V gene: TRBV6-6; D gene: -; CDR3 protein: CASSYSQVRSEQFF; CDR3 DNA: TGTGCCAGCAGTTACTCGCAGGTCCGAAGTGAGCAGTTCTTC
clone size: -; J gene: TRBJ1-4; V gene: TRBV10-3; D gene: TRBD1; CDR3 protein: CAISDPGGRDEKLFF; CDR3 DNA: TGTGCCATCAGTGATCCAGGGGGTAGAGATGAAAAACTGTTTTTT
clone size: once; J gene: TRBJ2-1; V gene: TRBV7-3; D gene: TRBD2; CDR3 protein: CASSLRVGVAGYFSYNEQFF; CDR3 DNA: TGTGCCAGCAGCTTAAGAGTCGGGGTAGCGGGGTACTTCTCCTACAATGAGCAGTTCTTC
clone size: -; J gene: TRBJ1-1; V gene: TRBV29-1; D gene: -; CDR3 protein: CSVRQANTEAFF; CDR3 DNA: TGCAGCGTTAGGCAGGCGAACACTGAAGCTTTCTTT
clone size: -; J gene: TRBJ1-2; V gene: TRBV23-1; D gene: TRBD1; CDR3 protein: CASSQSDTRDRGIRDGYTF; CDR3 DNA: TGCGCCAGCAGTCAATCGGATACCCGGGACAGGGGAATTCGTGATGGCTACACCTTC
clone size: -; J gene: TRBJ1-2; V gene: TRBV6-6; D gene: -; CDR3 protein: CASSPSSNYGYTF; CDR3 DNA: TGTGCCAGCAGCCCCTCTAGCAACTATGGCTACACCTTC
clone size: -; J gene: TRBJ2-5; V gene: TRBV7-7; D gene: -; CDR3 protein: CASSLRGGARETQYF; CDR3 DNA: TGTGCTAGCAGCTTAAGGGGGGGGGCCAGAGAGACCCAGTACTTC
clone size: -; J gene: TRBJ1-1; V gene: TRBV19; D gene: -; CDR3 protein: CASRDVGLNTEAFF; CDR3 DNA: TGTGCCAGTAGGGATGTTGGGCTTAACACTGAAGCTTTCTTT
clone size: -; J gene: TRBJ2-1; V gene: TRBV3-1/TRBV3-2; D gene: TRBD2; CDR3 protein: CASSQVASGGLGEQFF; CDR3 DNA: TGTGCCAGCAGCCAAGTCGCTAGCGGGGGGCTAGGTGAGCAGTTCTTC
clone size: -; J gene: TRBJ2-1; V gene: TRBV11-3; D gene: TRBD1; CDR3 protein: CASSQRLQGVNEQFF; CDR3 DNA: TGTGCCAGCAGCCAGCGTTTACAGGGGGTAAATGAGCAGTTCTTC
clone size: -; J gene: TRBJ1-5; V gene: TRBV11-2; D gene: -; CDR3 protein: CASSLVGGNQPQHF; CDR3 DNA: TGTGCCAGCAGCTTAGTGGGGGGAAATCAGCCCCAGCATTTT
clone size: -; J gene: TRBJ1-1; V gene: TRBV7-2; D gene: -; CDR3 protein: CASSASGGARTEAFF; CDR3 DNA: TGTGCCAGCAGCGCGAGCGGGGGGGCACGGACTGAAGCTTTCTTT
clone size: -; J gene: TRBJ2-1; V gene: TRBV6-1; D gene: -; CDR3 protein: CASSERRGDEQFF; CDR3 DNA: TGTGCCAGCAGTGAACGTAGGGGTGATGAGCAGTTCTTC
clone size: -; J gene: TRBJ1-1; V gene: TRBV5-4; D gene: -; CDR3 protein: CASSLNPVNTEAFF; CDR3 DNA: TGTGCCAGCAGCTTGAATCCGGTTAACACTGAAGCTTTCTTT
clone size: -; J gene: TRBJ1-1; V gene: TRBV12-3/TRBV12-4; D gene: TRBD1; CDR3 protein: CASQGGRTTEAFF; CDR3 DNA: TGTGCCAGCCAAGGGGGCCGAACAACTGAAGCTTTCTTT
clone size: few; J gene: TRBJ2-7; V gene: TRBV6-5; D gene: -; CDR3 protein: CASSHEIYEQYF; CDR3 DNA: TGTGCCAGCAGCCACGAGATATACGAGCAGTACTTC
clone size: once; J gene: TRBJ2-5; V gene: TRBV11-2; D gene: -; CDR3 protein: CASSLRTGLQETQYF; CDR3 DNA: TGTGCCAGCAGTCTACGGACGGGACTCCAAGAGACCCAGTACTTC
clone size: -; J gene: TRBJ2-3; V gene: TRBV5-1; D gene: -; CDR3 protein: CASRLVFRGADTQYF; CDR3 DNA: TGCGCCAGCCGCTTAGTTTTCCGAGGCGCAGATACGCAGTATTTT
clone size: -; J gene: TRBJ1-2; V gene: TRBV5-1; D gene: -; CDR3 protein: CASSLDRDYGYTF; CDR3 DNA: TGCGCCAGCAGCTTGGACAGAGACTATGGCTACACCTTC
clone size: once; J gene: TRBJ2-5; V gene: TRBV11-3; D gene: TRBD1; CDR3 protein: CASSPEPGTGGETQYF; CDR3 DNA: TGTGCCAGCAGCCCAGAGCCCGGGACAGGGGGCGAGACCCAGTACTTC
clone size: once; J gene: TRBJ1-1; V gene: TRBV30; D gene: TRBD1; CDR3 protein: CAWSVPWTGPHEAFF; CDR3 DNA: TGTGCCTGGAGTGTACCCTGGACAGGCCCCCATGAAGCTTTCTTT
clone size: -; J gene: TRBJ2-7; V gene: TRBV12-5; D gene: -; CDR3 protein: CASGSGPSSYEQYF; CDR3 DNA: TGTGCTAGTGGTTCCGGCCCTAGCTCCTACGAGCAGTACTTC
clone size: -; J gene: TRBJ2-1; V gene: TRBV19; D gene: -; CDR3 protein: CASSIPGRGAPNEQFF; CDR3 DNA: TGTGCCAGTAGTATCCCTGGGCGGGGAGCTCCCAATGAGCAGTTCTTC
clone size: -; J gene: TRBJ1-6; V gene: TRBV6-5; D gene: TRBD1; CDR3 protein: CASSYDRVSPLHF; CDR3 DNA: TGTGCCAGCAGTTACGACAGGGTGTCACCCCTCCACTTT
clone size: -; J gene: TRBJ2-5; V gene: TRBV6-5; D gene: TRBD1; CDR3 protein: CASSYGTGGLETQYF; CDR3 DNA: TGTGCCAGCAGTTACGGGACAGGGGGACTCGAGACCCAGTACTTC
clone size: -; J gene: TRBJ1-5; V gene: TRBV2; D gene: -; CDR3 protein: CASRQTGPDQPQHF; CDR3 DNA: TGTGCCAGCAGACAAACAGGACCGGACCAGCCCCAGCATTTT
clone size: -; J gene: TRBJ1-1; V gene: TRBV19; D gene: TRBD1; CDR3 protein: CASSIDRGGAEAFF; CDR3 DNA: TGTGCCAGTAGTATAGACCGAGGGGGCGCTGAAGCTTTCTTT
clone size: once; J gene: TRBJ2-3; V gene: TRBV3-1/TRBV3-2; D gene: -; CDR3 protein: CASSLGIAQYF; CDR3 DNA: TGTGCCAGCAGCCTCGGGATCGCGCAGTATTTT
clone size: -; J gene: TRBJ1-5; V gene: TRBV9; D gene: TRBD1; CDR3 protein: CASSVGGQVRQPQHF; CDR3 DNA: TGTGCCAGCAGCGTAGGAGGACAGGTTCGTCAGCCCCAGCATTTT